These T cell receptor beta chains were read from a single sample in a study of monozygotic twins with inflammatory bowel disease. TCRdb derives one entry per CDR3 protein from the 5' RACE reads, leaving out DNA. This table lists roughly 330,000 distinct CDR3 sequences. The material sequenced was blood. The source is a human donor with ulcerative colitis or Crohn's disease, or a healthy co-twin of an affected twin (not recorded which). Each CDR3 is given with its conserved first and last residue.

TRBV4-1	TRBJ1-1	CASSHLTGGTEAFF
TRBV9	TRBJ2-5	CASSVAGPPGETQYF
TRBV12-3/TRBV12-4	TRBJ2-1	CASDGGASGTSSYNEQFF
TRBV9	TRBJ2-2	CASSVGGGARNTGELFF
TRBV4-3	TRBJ1-6	CASSQGGQGNSPLHF
TRBV10-3	TRBJ1-1	CAISELRPGQGAITEAFF
TRBV27	TRBJ1-2	CASSLSTTLNYGYTF
TRBV4-1	TRBJ1-1	CASSQRGPLNTEAFF
TRBV5-4	TRBJ2-7	CASSLTPGAYEQYF
TRBV5-5	TRBJ1-2	CASSFRPGTDSGYTF
TRBV20-1	TRBJ2-5	CSARIQETQYF
TRBV11-2	TRBJ2-1	CASSLDRGGQFF
TRBV12-3/TRBV12-4	TRBJ2-5	CATSGSAQETQYF
TRBV5-4	TRBJ1-1	CASSLWGSSTEAFF
TRBV7-2	TRBJ2-7	CASSTQTGGGEQYF
TRBV7-9	TRBJ2-1	CASSLIVNEQFF
TRBV20-1	TRBJ1-2	CSANRVYDGYTF
TRBV7-2	TRBJ2-7	CASSLGGAHEQYF
TRBV18	TRBJ2-3	CASSPKAGVAADTQYF
TRBV28	TRBJ2-7	CASRGQGANQYF
TRBV20-1	TRBJ2-7	CSARGHQFGYEQYF
TRBV30	TRBJ2-1	CAWRLKLAGYNEQFF
TRBV7-2	TRBJ1-1	CASRLLRQGSTEAFF
TRBV7-9	TRBJ1-2	CASSLLQPGVYGYTF
TRBV7-9	TRBJ2-3	CASSLRSGGMFTDTQYF
TRBV29-1	TRBJ2-1	CSLLHGGEQFF
TRBV5-4	TRBJ1-1	CASSLATGQLHEAFF
TRBV5-6	TRBJ2-5	CASSLALEDETQYF
TRBV5-1	TRBJ2-5	CASRRRNDDKTQYF
TRBV28	TRBJ1-5	CASSSSDTSNQPQHF
TRBV18	TRBJ1-4	CASSPLRNEKLFF
TRBV20-1	TRBJ2-5	CSASPPYGTGDRETQYF
TRBV20-1	TRBJ2-3	CSADTTGRSTDTQYF
TRBV7-2	TRBJ1-1	CASSPNPGGDRAFF
TRBV3-1	TRBJ1-2	CASSQEARSHYGYTF
TRBV10-3	TRBJ2-3	CAIRVSDTQYF
TRBV5-1	TRBJ2-3	CASSLSAGGPSADTQYF